The 29 T cell receptor beta chains below all came from one sample that was sequenced in a study of blood T cell repertoires in COVID-19. Sequencing was performed with immunoSEQ multiplex PCR; in TCRdb, only in-frame clones are kept and a portion is missing. The sample carries 200,000 to 300,000 clones, roughly 79% recorded once. The specimen was peripheral blood. Receptor source: a woman older than 75 with COVID-19, enrolled during active disease.

V gene TRBV25-1 combines with J gene TRBJ1-2, with 10 bases matching TRBD1. Germline assignment: CDR1 MGHDK and CDR2 SYGVNS. The V segment lost 6 bases and the J segment 8 bases; nucleotides outside the gene matches: 3. The CDR3 spans 12 residues. CDR3 DNA: TGTGCCAGCAGAGGACAGGGGGACGGCTACACCTTC. This translates into CASRGQGDGYTF.

This chain joins TRBV27 and TRBJ1-3; 8 nucleotides align to TRBD1. CDR1 MNHEY and CDR2 SMNVEV come from the germline V gene (reference sequence). The CDR3 is 15 amino acids. V trimming: 6 bases; J trimming: 0 bases; junction bases outside the gene matches: 4. CDR3 nucleotide sequence: TGTGCCAGCAGACCCGGGACAGGCTCTGGAAACACCATATATTTT. It specifies CASRPGTGSGNTIYF.

The rearrangement uses TRBV4-3 and TRBJ2-2; TRBD2 might be the D (6 bases). V lost 6 bases and J lost 3, with 11 bases in between. The CDR3 extends over 14 amino acids. CDR1 LGHNA and CDR2 YSLEER come from the germline V gene. In DNA, the CDR3 is TGCGCCAGCAGTATGAGCGGGTACACCGGGGAGCTGTTTTTT. Its protein product is CASSMSGYTGELFF.

This clone was picked up one time. Other DNA sequences within the sample encode an identical CDR3. The genes are TRBV6-5 and TRBJ1-4; possibly TRBD1 for D (6 bases). V was pared by 4 bases and J by 0 bases, with 9 bases between. Germline lookup yields CDR1 MNHEY and CDR2 SVGAGI. The length of the CDR3 is 15 residues. Here the CDR3 DNA reads TGTGCCAGCAGTTTGACAGGTTCAACTAATGAAAAACTGTTTTTT. Protein: CASSLTGSTNEKLFF.

This rearrangement joins TRBV24-1 to TRBJ2-2, with D possibly matching TRBD1 (6 bases). Germline CDR1 KGHDR, CDR2 SFDVKD. V was cut by 9 bases and J by 2 bases, with 15 bases left in between. The CDR3 is 15 residues long. The CDR3 DNA reads as TGTGCCACCGAAGAGACAGGCAGTAACACCGGGGAGCTGTTTTTT. Translating gives CATEETGSNTGELFF.

The chain uses TRBV9 and TRBJ1-6, with D perhaps TRBD1 (5 bases). CDR1 and CDR2 from the germline V gene are SGDLS and YYNGEE. Trimming removed 1 base from V and 7 bases from J, with 9 bases in between. This CDR3 contains 14 residues. In nucleotides, the CDR3 is TGTGCCAGCAGCGTAACACAGGTCAATTCACCCCTCCACTTT. Translation: CASSVTQVNSPLHF.

This rearrangement joins TRBV7-2 to TRBJ2-1, with 9 bases matching TRBD2. The CDR3 runs to 15 residues. The V and J ends lost 6 bases and 3 bases, in that order; junction bases with no gene match: 6. Germline V gene lookup returns CDR1 SGHTA and CDR2 FQGNSA. The CDR3 region is CASRRGGAFYNEQFF. The DNA of the CDR3 is TGTGCCAGCAGGCGCGGGGGGGCATTCTACAATGAGCAGTTCTTC.

There are a few counts of this clone. The chain combines TRBV5-1 with TRBJ2-1, with 9 bases matching TRBD2. The CDR3 loop spans 15 amino acids. Germline V gives CDR1 SGHRS, CDR2 YFSETQ. Germline trimming cut 5 bases from V and 0 bases from J; bases unmatched to any gene: 3. Here the CDR3 DNA reads TGCGCCAGCAGAAATAGCGGGGGCTCCTACAATGAGCAGTTCTTC. Translating it yields CASRNSGGSYNEQFF. Variable domain in full (rest from reference TRBV5-1 and TRBJ2-1): KAGVTQTPRYLIKTRGQQVTLSCSPISGHRSVSWYQQTPGQGLQFLFEYFSETQRNKGNFPGRFSGRQFSNSRSEMNVSTLELGDSALYLCASRNSGGSYNEQFFGPGTRLTVL.

The rearrangement links TRBV2 to TRBJ1-5; tentatively, D is TRBD1 (5 bases). Trimming stripped 10 bases from V and 3 bases from J, with 16 bases between. The V gene's germline CDR1 is SNHLY and CDR2 FYNNEI. The CDR3 has 14 amino acids. For the CDR3, the DNA is TGTGCCACTGCGTCCCAGGGACTCAATCAGCCCCAGCATTTT. Protein sequence: CATASQGLNQPQHF.

CDR3 amino acids: CASSSTYRDSNREQFF. The CDR3 nucleotides read TGTGCCAGCAGCTCGACATACCGGGACTCCAACCGAGAGCAGTTCTTC. The chain recombines TRBV5-4 with TRBJ2-1, with D possibly being TRBD2 (6 bases). The CDR3 is 16 amino acids. V was pared by 3 bases and J by 10 bases, with 23 bases between. CDR1 and CDR2 from the germline V gene are SGHNT and YYREEE (reference sequence). Variable domain in full (rest from reference TRBV5-4 and TRBJ2-1): ETGVTQSPTHLIKTRGQQVTLRCSSQSGHNTVSWYQQALGQGPQFIFQYYREEENGRGNFPPRFSGLQFPNYSSELNVNALELDDSALYLCASSSTYRDSNREQFFGPGTRLTVL.

A single count supports this clone. This chain joins TRBV19 and TRBJ1-5; 9 bases line up with TRBD1. Looked up from germline, CDR1 is LNHDA and CDR2 is SQIVND (reference sequence). V lost 7 bases and J lost 7; bases outside the gene matches: 11. This CDR3 is built from 15 residues. CDR3 loop: CASTYGGQGQQPQHF. The CDR3 coding sequence is TGTGCCAGTACCTATGGGGGACAGGGCCAACAGCCCCAGCATTTT.

The chain couples TRBV5-5 to TRBJ2-1, with 7 bases aligning to TRBD1. Germline assignment: CDR1 SGHKS and CDR2 YYEKEE (reference sequence). This CDR3 has 15 residues. Germline trimming cut 4 bases from V and 2 bases from J; bases unmatched to any gene: 6. In DNA form, the CDR3 reads TGTGCCAGCAGCCAACAGGGGAATACCTACAATGAGCAGTTCTTC. Protein: CASSQQGNTYNEQFF. Full variable domain (outside the CDR3, taken from reference TRBV5-5 and TRBJ2-1): DAGVTQSPTHLIKTRGQQVTLRCSPISGHKSVSWYQQVLGQGPQFIFQYYEKEERGRGNFPDRFSARQFPNYSSELNVNALLLGDSALYLCASSQQGNTYNEQFFGPGTRLTVL.

The chain is built from TRBV18 and TRBJ1-1, with 8 bases fitting TRBD1. The germline gives CDR1 KGHSH, CDR2 LQKENI. The CDR3 has 16 amino acids. J lost 4 bases, V lost 3 bases, and 10 bases had no gene match. CDR3 DNA: TGTGCCAGCTCACCGGAGACAGGGGACGTTGGCACTGAAGCTTTCTTT. This codes for CASSPETGDVGTEAFF. Full variable domain (outside the CDR3, taken from reference TRBV18 and TRBJ1-1): NAGVMQNPRHLVRRRGQEARLRCSPMKGHSHVYWYRQLPEEGLKFMVYLQKENIIDESGMPKERFSAEFPKEGPSILRIQQVVRGDSAAYFCASSPETGDVGTEAFFGQGTRLTVV.

This clone was recorded many times. CDR3 loop: CASSQGRDRGDPHVLTF. In DNA, the CDR3 is TGCGCCAGCAGTCAGGGCCGAGACAGGGGAGACCCCCACGTCCTGACTTTC. The J gene is TRBJ2-6, the V gene TRBV23-1, with 8 bases identical to TRBD1. TRBV23-1 is sorted into the ORF group, with uncertain function. V trimming: 3 bases; J trimming: 11 bases; junction bases outside the gene matches: 15. The CDR3 sequence is 17 residues long.

This chain connects TRBV7-9 to TRBJ1-5; D might be TRBD1 (6 bases). Germline V CDR1 and CDR2: SEHNR, FQNEAQ (reference sequence). V was trimmed by 5 bases and J by 6 bases, leaving 17 bases between them. The CDR3 consists of 15 residues. The CDR3 nucleotides are TGTGCCAGCAGCCCCGGGACATTGGGGTCTCAGCCCCAGCATTTT. Its protein is CASSPGTLGSQPQHF.

The V and J genes are TRBV11-2 and TRBJ2-7; D is undetermined. CDR1 SGHAT and CDR2 FQNNGV come from the germline V gene. The CDR3 is made up of 15 amino acids. With 0 bases removed from V and 5 bases from J, the gap between germline ends came to 14 bases. This chain's CDR3 is CASSLEFGPSNEQYF. The DNA for the CDR3 is TGTGCCAGCAGCTTAGAGTTTGGGCCGTCCAACGAGCAGTACTTC.

The J gene is TRBJ1-3, the V gene TRBV27; TRBD1 agrees at 7 bases. The ends lost 6 bases at V and 0 bases at J; junction bases unmatched: 8. Germline V gene sequence: CDR1 MNHEY, CDR2 SMNVEV (reference sequence). There are 16 residues in the CDR3. Written as DNA, the CDR3 is TGTGCCAGCAGACCTAGACAGGGTCCCTCTGGAAACACCATATATTTT. Translated, it gives CASRPRQGPSGNTIYF.

For this clone: Other DNA variants within this sample encode the same CDR3. The gene calls are TRBV18 and TRBJ2-7; TRBD2 agrees at 11 bases. The germline V gene encodes CDR1 KGHSH and CDR2 LQKENI. V lost 5 bases, J lost 2 bases, and 2 bases stayed unmatched. The CDR3 covers 14 residues. The CDR3: CASSVAGGPYEQYF. The CDR3 DNA reads as TGTGCCAGCTCAGTAGCGGGAGGGCCCTACGAGCAGTACTTC.

The CDR3: CASSLSGGFGNQPQHF. Here the CDR3 DNA reads TGTGCCAGCAGTTTATCCGGGGGTTTCGGCAATCAGCCCCAGCATTTT. This rearrangement joins TRBV27 to TRBJ1-5, with a tentative D call TRBD1 (5 bases). This CDR3 spans 16 amino acids. Germline values: CDR1 MNHEY, CDR2 SMNVEV (reference sequence). V dropped 0 bases and J dropped 2 bases, with 11 bases sitting between them.

This CDR3 is CASSTGTGGLLGYTF. The CDR3 DNA sequence: TGTGCCAGTAGCACAGGGACAGGAGGACTTCTTGGCTACACCTTC. The rearrangement joins TRBV19 to TRBJ1-2; TRBD1 agrees at 8 bases. The V gene's germline CDR1 is LNHDA and CDR2 SQIVND (reference sequence). V trimming: 6 bases; J trimming: 7 bases; junction bases outside the gene matches: 13. CDR3 length: 15 amino acids.

The chain recombines TRBV11-2 with TRBJ2-7, with 8 bases lining up with TRBD1. V lost 3 bases and J lost 7; bases outside the gene matches: 17. This CDR3 spans 17 amino acids. Germline CDR1 and CDR2: SGHAT and FQNNGV. CDR3 amino acids: CASSFWTGSLRMTEQYF. DNA of the CDR3: TGTGCCAGCAGCTTCTGGACAGGGAGCCTTCGAATGACTGAGCAGTACTTC.

The chain uses TRBV5-5 and TRBJ1-1; TRBD1 aligns across 9 bases. Looked up from germline, CDR1 is SGHKS and CDR2 is YYEKEE (reference sequence). The J segment lost 3 bases and the V segment lost 4 bases, leaving 4 bases of the junction unmatched. The CDR3 loop spans 14 amino acids. Written as DNA, the CDR3 is TGTGCCAGCAGCCTGGGGACAGGGTACACTGAAGCTTTCTTT. Amino acid sequence: CASSLGTGYTEAFF.

The J gene is TRBJ1-1, the V gene TRBV2, with TRBD1 matching over 7 bases. The germline V gene has CDR1 SNHLY and CDR2 FYNNEI. V was clipped by 8 bases and J by 0 bases; unmatched bases: 3. CDR3 size: 13 residues. In nucleotides, the CDR3 is TGTGCCAGCCGGGACAGACTGAACACTGAAGCTTTCTTT. It encodes CASRDRLNTEAFF.

Worth noting for this clone: An end of the junction does not agree with germline; a read error may underlie this. This sequence joins TRBV28 and TRBJ2-3, with 8 bases that match TRBD1. In germline, CDR1 is MDHEN, CDR2 SYDVKM. The CDR3 is 13 amino acids. CDR3 sequence (DNA): TGTGCCAGCAGTTTATCCGGGACAGGTACGCAGTATTTT. This gives the protein CASSLSGTGTQYF.

This clone appeared once. This rearrangement joins TRBV4-1 to TRBJ2-6, with a weak D call TRBD2 (5 bases). This CDR3 is built from 17 residues. Germline lookup yields CDR1 MGHRA and CDR2 YSYEKL. V lost 4 bases, J lost 0 bases, and 13 bases lay in between. DNA of the CDR3: TGCGCCAGCAGCCTTAACCTTGCGGGCTCTGGGGCCAACGTCCTGACTTTC. Translation: CASSLNLAGSGANVLTF.

The chain combines TRBV27 with TRBJ2-1; 8 nucleotides line up with TRBD1. The V segment lost 6 bases and the J segment 8 bases; nucleotides outside the gene matches: 9. The CDR3 loop spans 14 amino acids. CDR1 is MNHEY, CDR2 SMNVEV, per germline (reference sequence). This chain's CDR3 is CASSTIVRGHEQFF. The CDR3 region has the DNA TGTGCCAGCAGCACTATAGTCAGGGGGCATGAGCAGTTCTTC.

The J gene is TRBJ2-7, the V gene TRBV5-6; 9 nucleotides line up with TRBD1. The CDR3 has 14 residues. Germline V gene lookup returns CDR1 SGHDT and CDR2 YYEEEE. With V trimmed by 5 bases and J by 1 base, 4 bases remained unmatched. The chain's CDR3 is CASRTTGGSYEQYF. The CDR3 DNA follows: TGTGCCAGCAGAACGACAGGGGGATCCTACGAGCAGTACTTC.

The V call is TRBV6-6, the J call TRBJ2-6; TRBD2 agrees at 7 bases. Germline V CDR1 and CDR2: MNHNY, SVGAGI (reference sequence). The CDR3 is 15 amino acids. Trimming cost V 5 bases and J 3 bases; bases outside gene matches: 4. The chain's CDR3 is CASSPGRFGANVLTF. The CDR3 bases are TGTGCCAGCAGTCCCGGGAGGTTTGGGGCCAACGTCCTGACTTTC.

This chain uses TRBV19 with TRBJ1-6; no clear D. This CDR3 is built from 14 residues. Trimming pared 3 bases from V and 10 bases from J, leaving 13 bases between. Germline loops: CDR1 LNHDA, CDR2 SQIVND (reference sequence). The CDR3 bases are TGTGCCAGTAGTATGCTGGAGGCTAGGTCACCCCTCCACTTT. Translation: CASSMLEARSPLHF.